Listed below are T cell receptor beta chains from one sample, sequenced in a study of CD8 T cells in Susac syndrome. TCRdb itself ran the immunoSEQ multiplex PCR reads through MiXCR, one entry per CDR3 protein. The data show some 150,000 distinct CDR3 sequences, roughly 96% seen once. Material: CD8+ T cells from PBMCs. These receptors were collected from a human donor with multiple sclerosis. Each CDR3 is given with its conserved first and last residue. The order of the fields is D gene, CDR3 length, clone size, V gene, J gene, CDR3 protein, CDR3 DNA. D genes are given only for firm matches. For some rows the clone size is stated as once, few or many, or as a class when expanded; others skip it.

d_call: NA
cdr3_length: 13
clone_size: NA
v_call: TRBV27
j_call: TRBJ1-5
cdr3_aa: CASSYEGDQPQHF
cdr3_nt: TGTGCCAGCAGTTATGAAGGGGATCAGCCCCAGCATTTT

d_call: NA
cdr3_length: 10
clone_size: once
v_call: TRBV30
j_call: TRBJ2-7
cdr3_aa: CAWGFYEQYF
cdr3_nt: TGTGCCTGGGGGTTCTACGAGCAGTACTTC

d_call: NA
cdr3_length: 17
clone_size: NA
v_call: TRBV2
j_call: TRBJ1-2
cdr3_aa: CASSDPREGRSNYGYTF
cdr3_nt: TGTGCCAGCAGTGACCCTAGGGAGGGCAGGAGTAACTATGGCTACACCTTC

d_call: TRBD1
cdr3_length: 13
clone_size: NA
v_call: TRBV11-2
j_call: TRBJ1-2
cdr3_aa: CASSLSRDRGDTF
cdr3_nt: TGTGCCAGCAGCTTATCCCGGGACAGGGGAGACACCTTC

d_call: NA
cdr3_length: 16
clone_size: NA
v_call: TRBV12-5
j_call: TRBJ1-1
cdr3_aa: CASGLVPSGENTEAFF
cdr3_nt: TGTGCTAGTGGTTTGGTACCCTCAGGGGAAAACACTGAAGCTTTCTTT

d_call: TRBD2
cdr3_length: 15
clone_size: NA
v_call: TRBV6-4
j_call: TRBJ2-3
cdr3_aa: CASSETSGEADTQYF
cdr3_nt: TGTGCCAGCAGTGAGACTAGCGGGGAGGCAGATACGCAGTATTTT

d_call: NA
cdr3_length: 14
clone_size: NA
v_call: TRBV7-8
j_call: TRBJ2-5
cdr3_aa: CASSLGVRGETQYF
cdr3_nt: TGTGCCAGCAGCTTAGGAGTTCGCGGGGAGACCCAGTACTTC

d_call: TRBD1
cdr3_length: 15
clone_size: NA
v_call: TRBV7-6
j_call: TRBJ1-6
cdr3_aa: CASSFGTAGDSPLHF
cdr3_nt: TGTGCCAGCAGCTTCGGGACAGCGGGGGATTCACCCCTCCACTTT

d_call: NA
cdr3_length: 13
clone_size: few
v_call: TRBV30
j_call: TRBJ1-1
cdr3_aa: CAWSVLENTEAFF
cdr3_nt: TGTGCCTGGAGTGTACTCGAGAACACTGAAGCTTTCTTT

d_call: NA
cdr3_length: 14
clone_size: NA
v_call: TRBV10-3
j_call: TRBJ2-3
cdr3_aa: CAISEPDRSDTQYF
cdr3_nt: TGTGCCATCAGTGAGCCTGACAGGTCAGATACGCAGTATTTT

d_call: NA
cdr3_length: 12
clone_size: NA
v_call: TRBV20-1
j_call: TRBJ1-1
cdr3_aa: CSVGAENTEAFF
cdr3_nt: TGCAGTGTAGGTGCAGAGAACACTGAAGCTTTCTTT

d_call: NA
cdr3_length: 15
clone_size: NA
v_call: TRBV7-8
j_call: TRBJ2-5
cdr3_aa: CASSLEPPPGETQYF
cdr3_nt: TGTGCCAGCAGCTTGGAACCTCCCCCTGGGGAGACCCAGTACTTC

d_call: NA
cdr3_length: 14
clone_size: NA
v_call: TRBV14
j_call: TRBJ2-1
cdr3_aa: CASMPGGTDNEQFF
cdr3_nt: TGTGCCAGCATGCCTGGGGGGACCGACAATGAGCAGTTCTTC

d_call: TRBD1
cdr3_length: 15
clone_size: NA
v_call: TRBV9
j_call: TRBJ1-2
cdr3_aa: CASSSAGQGNYGYTF
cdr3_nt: TGTGCCAGCAGCTCAGCGGGACAGGGGAACTATGGCTACACCTTC

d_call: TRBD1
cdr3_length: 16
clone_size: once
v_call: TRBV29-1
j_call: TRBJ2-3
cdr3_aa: CSVERLGDRGTDTQYF
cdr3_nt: TGCAGCGTTGAAAGGTTGGGTGACAGGGGCACAGATACGCAGTATTTT

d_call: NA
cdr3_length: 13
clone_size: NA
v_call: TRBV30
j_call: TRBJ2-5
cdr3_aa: CAWRGGWKETQYF
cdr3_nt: TGTGCCTGGAGAGGGGGGTGGAAAGAGACCCAGTACTTC

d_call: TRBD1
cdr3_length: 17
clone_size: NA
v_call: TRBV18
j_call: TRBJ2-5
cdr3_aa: CASSPKTPGTGLETQYF
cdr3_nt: TGTGCCAGCTCACCAAAAACCCCCGGGACAGGGCTAGAGACCCAGTACTTC

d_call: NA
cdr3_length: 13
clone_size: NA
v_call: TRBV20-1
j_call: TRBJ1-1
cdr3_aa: CSADRETNTEAFF
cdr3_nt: TGCAGTGCTGATAGGGAGACGAACACTGAAGCTTTCTTT

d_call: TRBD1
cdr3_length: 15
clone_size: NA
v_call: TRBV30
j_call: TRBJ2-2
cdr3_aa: CAWSVLRGRTGELFF
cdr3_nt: TGTGCCTGGAGTGTACTCAGGGGGCGAACCGGGGAGCTGTTTTTT

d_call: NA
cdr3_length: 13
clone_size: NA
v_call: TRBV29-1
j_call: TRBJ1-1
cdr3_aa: CSVLGGQNTEAFF
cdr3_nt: TGCAGCGTATTGGGCGGACAGAACACTGAAGCTTTCTTT

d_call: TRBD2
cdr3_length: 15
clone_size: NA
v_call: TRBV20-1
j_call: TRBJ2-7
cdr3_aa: CSASLAGGPAYEQYF
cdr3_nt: TGCAGTGCTAGTCTAGCGGGGGGTCCCGCCTACGAGCAGTACTTC

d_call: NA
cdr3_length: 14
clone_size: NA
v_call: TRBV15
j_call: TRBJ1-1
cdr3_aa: CATSRERVNTEAFF
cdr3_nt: TGTGCCACCAGCAGAGAACGGGTGAACACTGAAGCTTTCTTT

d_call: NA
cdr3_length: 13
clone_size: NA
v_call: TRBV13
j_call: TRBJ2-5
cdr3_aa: CASSPSPAETQYF
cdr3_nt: TGTGCCAGCAGCCCTAGCCCCGCGGAGACCCAGTACTTC

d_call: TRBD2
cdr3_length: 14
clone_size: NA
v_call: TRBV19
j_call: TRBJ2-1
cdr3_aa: CASARTSGYNEQFF
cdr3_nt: TGTGCCAGTGCCCGCACTAGCGGCTACAATGAGCAGTTCTTC

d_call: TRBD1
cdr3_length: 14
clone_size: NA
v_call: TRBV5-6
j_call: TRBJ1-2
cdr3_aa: CASSLSGQVDGYTF
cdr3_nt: TGTGCCAGCAGCTTGTCCGGACAGGTAGATGGCTACACCTTC

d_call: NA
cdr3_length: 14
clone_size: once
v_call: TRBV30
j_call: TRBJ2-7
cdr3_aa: CAWSSGTPGDEQYF
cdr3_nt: TGTGCCTGGAGTTCGGGAACCCCGGGGGACGAGCAGTACTTC

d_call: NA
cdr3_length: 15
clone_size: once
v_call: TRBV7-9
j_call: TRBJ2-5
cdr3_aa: CASSLVGAPQETQYF
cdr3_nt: TGTGCCAGCAGCTTGGTGGGGGCGCCCCAAGAGACCCAGTACTTC

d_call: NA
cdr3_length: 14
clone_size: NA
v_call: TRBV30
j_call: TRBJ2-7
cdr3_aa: CAWEPTVGSYEQYF
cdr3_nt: TGTGCCTGGGAACCGACTGTCGGTTCCTACGAGCAGTACTTC

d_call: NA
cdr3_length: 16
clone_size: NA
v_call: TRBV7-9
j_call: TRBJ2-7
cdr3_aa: CASSLGRGPLSYEQYF
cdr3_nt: TGTGCCAGCAGCTTGGGCAGGGGACCACTTTCCTACGAGCAGTACTTC

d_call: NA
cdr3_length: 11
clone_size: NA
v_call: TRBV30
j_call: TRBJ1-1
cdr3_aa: CAWSVITEAFF
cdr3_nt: TGTGCCTGGAGTGTCATCACTGAAGCTTTCTTT

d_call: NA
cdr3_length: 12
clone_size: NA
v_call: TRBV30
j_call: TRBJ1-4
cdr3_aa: CAWTQGREKLFF
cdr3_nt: TGTGCCTGGACCCAGGGAAGGGAAAAACTGTTTTTT

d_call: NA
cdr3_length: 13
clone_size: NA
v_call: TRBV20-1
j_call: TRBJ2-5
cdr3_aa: CSARDDFEETQYF
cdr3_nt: TGCAGTGCTAGAGATGACTTTGAAGAGACCCAGTACTTC

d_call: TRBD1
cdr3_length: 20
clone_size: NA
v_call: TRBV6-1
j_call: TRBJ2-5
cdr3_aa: CASSAMDRLDLIPVFVAQYF
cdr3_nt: TGTGCCAGCAGCGCTATGGACAGGCTTGACCTTATACCGGTGTTTGTAGCCCAGTACTTC